This T cell receptor beta chain was observed in a study of blood T cell repertoires in COVID-19. This CDR3 has 16 residues. CDR1 and CDR2 (germline): GTSNPN, SVGIG (reference sequence). After removal of 6 bases from V and 0 bases from J, the junction contained 10 bases not matched to a gene. Libraries were prepared by immunoSEQ multiplex PCR; TCRdb keeps only in-frame clonotypes and omits some of them. The table lists about 22,000 clones, 80% of them singletons, with more than 10% in the top ten. The chain uses TRBV30 and TRBJ1-2; 10 bases are a match to TRBD1. This TCR was recovered from a man between 60 and 75 years old with active COVID-19. The specimen sequenced was peripheral blood. CDR3 protein: CACRGTGADPNYGYTF. The CDR3 region has the DNA TGTGCCTGCCGAGGGACAGGGGCAGACCCTAACTATGGCTACACCTTC.